The T cell receptor beta chain under discussion was sequenced for a study of T cells in Graves' hyperthyroidism and ophthalmopathy. General study results and limits: The model's output predicted ophthalmopathy at a median of roughly 6.9 months prior to onset. Most thyroid clonotypes expanded above 0.001 were also detected in blood.

CDR1 is SGDLS and CDR2 is YYNGEE in the germline V gene. With 0 bases removed from V and 1 base from J, the gap between germline ends came to 11 bases. The CDR3 is 16 residues long. Newly diagnosed hyperthyroidism, duration under 2 months, in patients aged 18 to 65. Authors of the study amplified TCR beta CDR3 regions from RNA transcripts. When the TCR CDR3 underwent first-round RT-PCR, the HTBI primer set was used. TCRdb reprocessed the multiplex PCR reads with MiXCR, giving one entry per CDR3 protein. This table holds approximately 430,000 distinct CDR3 sequences, about 15% found once. This clonotype showed up many times. Its antigen is not identified.

The clonotype comes from a woman between 18 and 29 years old with Graves' hyperthyroidism. The rearrangement links TRBV9 to TRBJ2-1; the D gene is possibly TRBD2 (6 bases). The sequenced sample was blood. CDR3 in amino acids: CASSVDRGWSYNEQFF. The CDR3 nucleotides are TGTGCCAGCAGCGTAGACCGGGGGTGGTCCTACAATGAGCAGTTCTTC. Combining the CDR3 with reference TRBV9 and TRBJ2-1 gives the whole variable domain DSGVTQTPKHLITATGQRVTLRCSPRSGDLSVYWYQQSLDQGLQFLIQYYNGEERAKGNILERFSAQQFPDLHSELNLSSLELGDSALYFCASSVDRGWSYNEQFFGPGTRLTVL.